The sequence of this T cell receptor (beta chain) was determined in a study of regulatory T cells in long-lasting Graves disease. As for time point: persistent/refractory GD, antithyroid drugs over 5 years with positive TRAb. Extracted RNA from PBMCs served as the source of the TCR library. HTBI primers from iRepertoire and Arm-PCR of CDR3 regions yielded the TCR beta libraries. In the authors' methods: The samples yielded approximately 62 TRBV and approximately 15 TRBJ segments. TCRdb reprocessed the multiplex PCR reads with MiXCR, giving one entry per CDR3 protein. The V and J calls and clone size come from TCRdb's table, not from the authors' own analysis. The sample consists of about 460,000 distinct CDR3 sequences, approximately 22% of them appearing once. The CDR3 has 14 amino acids. From germline, CDR1 is MDHEN and CDR2 SYDVKM. Between the trimmed V and J ends, which lost 7 bases and 5 bases, there was a span of 15 bases.

Regarding this clonotype: Its antigen is as yet unknown. A read error is possible here, since a much larger clone lies one base away. This likely comes from a read error, as the CDR3 has no conserved phenylalanine or tryptophan at its end.

General study findings and limits: Persistent disease was characterized by preferential usage of TRBV28, TRBJ1-2 and TRBJ2-5. Peripheral blood was the sole material, not thyroid tissue.

The chain recombines TRBV28 with TRBJ1-5, with D perhaps TRBD1 (6 bases). This TCR came from a female donor with Graves disease. Sequenced material: peripheral blood mononuclear cells (PBMCs), taken when the disease was refractory, from a patient treated with antithyroid drugs. CDR3 nucleotides: TGTGCCAGCATCGATAGGGGGTTCGATCAGCCCCAGCATCTT. It yields the protein CASIDRGFDQPQHL.